These T cell receptor beta chains were read from a single sample in a study of spatial heterogeneity in lung cancer. TCRdb reprocessed the 5' RACE reads with MiXCR, giving one entry per CDR3 protein. Of some 55,000 distinct CDR3 sequences in the sample, approximately 6.3% are singletons; the top ten hold roughly 15%. The material was PBMCs, obtained at surgery. These receptors originate from a female donor with early-stage non-small cell lung cancer. The CDR3 runs from the conserved cysteine through the conserved F or W. D genes are given only for firm matches. Clone size is stated in some rows and not others, as once, few, many or a class when expanded.

D	size	J	V	CDR3	DNA
NA	few	TRBJ1-5	TRBV4-1	CASSQDPMLGETGNQPQHF	TGCGCCAGCAGCCAAGATCCGATGTTAGGGGAAACAGGCAATCAGCCCCAGCATTTT
NA	many	TRBJ2-1	TRBV6-4	CASSALARSSYNEQFF	TGTGCCAGCAGTGCCCTAGCGAGGAGCTCCTACAATGAGCAGTTCTTC
TRBD1	many	TRBJ1-6	TRBV27	CATGQGNSPLHF	TGTGCCACGGGACAGGGAAATTCACCCCTCCACTTT
NA	few	TRBJ1-4	TRBV6-5	CASSYREKLFF	TGTGCCAGCAGCTACAGGGAAAAACTGTTTTTT
TRBD1	many	TRBJ1-2	TRBV28	CASSLFLTGDGYTF	TGTGCCAGCAGCCTTTTTCTAACAGGGGATGGCTACACCTTC
NA	many	TRBJ1-5	TRBV7-9	CASSSTNQPQHF	TGTGCCAGCAGCTCGACGAATCAGCCCCAGCATTTT
NA	many	TRBJ2-1	TRBV7-2	CASSLAASARYNEQFF	TGTGCCAGCAGCTTAGCGGCTAGCGCACGCTACAATGAGCAGTTCTTC
TRBD1	many	TRBJ2-5	TRBV7-3	CASSSPGQGNSETQYF	TGTGCCAGCAGCTCCCCCGGACAGGGGAATTCGGAGACCCAGTACTTC
TRBD2	many	TRBJ2-7	TRBV6-1	CASSDGTINYEQYF	TGTGCCAGCAGCGACGGGACTATAAACTACGAGCAGTACTTC
NA	few	TRBJ1-5	TRBV5-5	CASSLGAGSSQPQHF	TGTGCCAGCAGCTTGGGTGCGGGGTCATCACAGCCCCAGCATTTT
NA	few	TRBJ2-1	TRBV9	CASNQAWGYNEQFF	TGTGCCAGCAATCAAGCCTGGGGTTACAACGAGCAGTTCTTC
NA	many	TRBJ2-3	TRBV11-2	CASSLDRWSGTQYF	TGTGCCAGCAGCCTCGACAGGTGGAGTGGTACGCAGTATTTT
TRBD1	many	TRBJ2-5	TRBV20-1	CSATWGTDLQETQYF	TGCAGTGCTACCTGGGGGACAGATCTTCAAGAGACCCAGTACTTC
TRBD2	few	TRBJ2-2	TRBV7-2	CASSPPSGRDTGELFF	TGTGCCAGCAGCCCTCCTAGCGGGAGGGACACCGGGGAGCTGTTTTTT
TRBD2	many	TRBJ2-2	TRBV5-4	CASSWGGLAANTGELFF	TGTGCCAGCAGCTGGGGTGGACTAGCGGCGAACACCGGGGAGCTGTTTTTT
NA	many	TRBJ2-3	TRBV29-1	CSVGRGFSTDTQYF	TGCAGCGTCGGCAGGGGATTTAGCACAGATACGCAGTATTTT
NA	many	TRBJ2-1	TRBV5-1	CASSLAAEGLEQFF	TGCGCCAGCAGCTTGGCCGCGGAGGGTTTGGAGCAGTTCTTC
TRBD1	many	TRBJ1-5	TRBV12-3/TRBV12-4	CASRMTGGRGQPQHF	TGTGCCAGCAGGATGACAGGGGGCCGGGGTCAGCCCCAGCATTTT
NA	many	TRBJ2-3	TRBV10-3	CAISTALGAATDTQYF	TGTGCCATCAGTACCGCTTTGGGGGCGGCCACAGATACGCAGTATTTT
TRBD1	many	TRBJ2-2	TRBV27	CASSLDRGETFTGELFF	TGTGCCAGCAGTTTAGACAGGGGGGAAACCTTCACCGGGGAGCTGTTTTTT
NA	NA	TRBJ1-5	TRBV10-3	CAISLTEEQPQHF	TGTGCCATCAGTCTGACAGAAGAACAGCCCCAGCATTTT
NA	many	TRBJ1-2	TRBV11-2	CASSFDPTGNWGYTF	TGTGCCAGCAGCTTTGACCCAACAGGGAACTGGGGCTACACCTTC
TRBD1	few	TRBJ1-5	TRBV18	CASSPQGGNSNQPQHF	TGTGCCAGCTCACCTCAGGGGGGAAATAGCAATCAGCCCCAGCATTTT
NA	few	TRBJ2-1	TRBV2	CASRPLPGEGYNEQFF	TGTGCCAGCAGGCCACTCCCAGGGGAGGGGTACAATGAGCAGTTCTTC
NA	NA	TRBJ2-1	TRBV29-1	CSARPRYNEQFF	TGCAGCGCCCGCCCCCGGTACAATGAGCAGTTCTTC